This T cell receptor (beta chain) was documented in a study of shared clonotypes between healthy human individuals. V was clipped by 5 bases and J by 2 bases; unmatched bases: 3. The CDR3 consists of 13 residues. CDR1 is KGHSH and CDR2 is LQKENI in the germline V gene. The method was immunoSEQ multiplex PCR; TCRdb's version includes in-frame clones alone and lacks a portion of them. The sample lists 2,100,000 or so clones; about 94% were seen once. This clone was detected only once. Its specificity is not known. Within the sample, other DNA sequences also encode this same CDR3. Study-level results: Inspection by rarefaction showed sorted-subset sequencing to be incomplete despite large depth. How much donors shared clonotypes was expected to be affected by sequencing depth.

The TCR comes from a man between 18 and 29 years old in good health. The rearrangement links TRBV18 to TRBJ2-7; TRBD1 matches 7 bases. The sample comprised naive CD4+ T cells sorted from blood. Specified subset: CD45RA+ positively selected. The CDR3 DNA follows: TGTGCCAGCTCAAGGACAGGTCCCTACGAGCAGTACTTC. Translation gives CASSRTGPYEQYF.